Reported below is one T cell receptor beta chain. Clones were sequenced by immunoSEQ multiplex PCR, and TCRdb holds only the in-frame ones, with some missing. The sample carries under 200,000 clones, 91% recorded once. CDR1 is MNHEY and CDR2 is SVGAGI in the germline V gene. Trimming cost V 4 bases and J 3 bases, with 7 bases left between them. The CDR3 sequence is 13 residues long. The data originate from a study of control samples from healthy donors and cancer patients. V usage is TRBV6-5 and J usage is TRBJ1-3; the D gene is possibly TRBD1 (5 bases). The sample taken for sequencing was blood. The sequence came from a woman in her 30s in good health. The CDR3 coding sequence is TGTGCCAGCAGTTCGACAGTTGGAAACACCATATATTTT. Translated, it gives CASSSTVGNTIYF.